This record covers a single T cell receptor (beta chain). Its target antigen remains unknown. Per-base quality was not reported, and no clone a single base away is much larger than it. According to the study, the label for this sample's time point signals: baseline before oral tofacitinib. Lesional scalp punch biopsies and peripheral blood were collected from alopecia areata patients. PBMCs were separated by density centrifugation and stained for CD3, CD4 and CD8, after which CD4+ and CD8+ T cells were sorted on a FACSAria. The method behind the library was the immunoSEQ multiplex PCR assay. RNA was extracted from all samples and reverse transcribed into cDNA as template for TCR sequencing. First-strand cDNA was synthesized using SuperScript III with a 2:1 mix of oligo-dT and random hexamers. A synthetic immune receptor repertoire was used to assess amplification bias, and residual bias was removed computationally. In the original analysis: Raw reads were preprocessed to remove errors, and CDR3 was defined by IMGT conventions from the conserved cysteine to phenylalanine. Clonality was computed as 1 minus the Shannon entropy, with the entropy normalized by log2 of the number of productive unique TCRs. Whether scalp clones were CD4 or CD8 was inferred by matching scalp TCRbeta sequences against CD4 and CD8 repertoires sorted from blood. Drawn from immuneACCESS, this table holds only the in-frame rearrangements with V and J called that TCRdb kept. Clones are partly lost; checked studies trace under half to an unresolved V gene and leave the rest unexplained. For V, J and clone size, that table is used; D and trimming come from the DNA. Present in this sample are about 150,000 clones, 80% to 90% of which were seen just once. Over 12% of the sample belongs to the ten largest clones.

This entry belongs to a study of CD8+ T cells in alopecia areata listed by TCRdb under 2018. For the wider study: Treated patients were enrolled in an open-label pilot trial of oral tofacitinib, 5 to 10 mg twice daily, for moderate-to-severe alopecia areata. Tofacitinib was administered for 6 to 18 months, and 6 months of follow-up off drug were then conducted to assess delayed response and recurrence. The study used high-throughput TCRbeta sequencing to examine T cell clonal expansion in alopecia areata, in both the C3H/HeJ mouse model and human patients. Scalp tissue and sorted CD4+ and CD8+ peripheral blood T cells from patchy and totalis/universalis alopecia areata patients and from healthy controls were covered by human TCRbeta sequencing. Biopsies were taken from tofacitinib-treated patients at baseline and again at 4 and 24 weeks into treatment, and several of those patients also had a later scalp biopsy. Clonality in the scalp was compared among normal scalp (n=4), patchy alopecia areata scalp (n=8), and alopecia totalis/universalis scalp (n=8). RNA was obtained with the PAXgene miRNA kit for fixed scalp, the miRNeasy kit for PBMCs, and the RNeasy kit for mouse skin. TCRbeta CDR3 regions were amplified by immunoSEQ multiplex PCR using 35 Vbeta forward and 13 Jbeta reverse primers. General conclusions and limits of the study: Scalp TCR repertoire analysis is complicated because resident alphabeta T cells in normal human skin are also sequenced, whereas mouse skin is dominated by gammadelta T cells. Higher clonality and more expanded CD8+ clones were observed in lesional scalp than in normal scalp, particularly in alopecia totalis/universalis, a finding suggestive of antigenic drive. Compared with mice, TCR sequences shared between patients were less clear, possibly partly because of HLA diversity across the patient population.

The sequencing used CD8+ T cells sorted from blood, collected at week 0. The sequence was obtained from a human donor with alopecia areata.

This receptor has the CDR3 CASSVGSVSYEQYF. The nucleotide sequence reads as follows: TGTGCCAGCAGCGTAGGATCTGTATCCTACGAGCAGTACTTC. The chain was built from TRBV9 and TRBJ2-7, with no confidently assigned D gene. CDR3 length: 14 amino acids, cysteine to phenylalanine. The entry retains the CDR3 DNA only, 42 bases that are in frame from base 1. Trimming at the junction amounts to 0 bases on V and 1 base on J, and the germline ends lie 8 bases apart. The germline V gene supplies CDR1 SGDLS and CDR2 YYNGEE. The full variable domain, completed from the reference TRBV9 and TRBJ2-7 proteins outside the CDR3, reads DSGVTQTPKHLITATGQRVTLRCSPRSGDLSVYWYQQSLDQGLQFLIQYYNGEERAKGNILERFSAQQFPDLHSELNLSSLELGDSALYFCASSVGSVSYEQYFGPGTRLTVT.